One and the same sample provided the 3 T cell receptor beta chains below, sequenced in a study of blood T cell repertoires in COVID-19. TCRdb keeps only in-frame clones here, not all; method: immunoSEQ multiplex PCR. The table records fewer than 110,000 clones, roughly 90% of them present only once. The sequencing input was peripheral blood. These receptors were taken from an older woman with acute or convalescent COVID-19.

This clone has a handful of counts. V gene TRBV28 combines with J gene TRBJ1-2; TRBD1 matches at 10 bases. Germline trimming cut 6 bases from V and 8 bases from J; bases unmatched to any gene: 12. There are 15 residues in the CDR3. Germline V gives CDR1 MDHEN, CDR2 SYDVKM. The CDR3 sequence: CASSSLDGTGEGYTF. The CDR3 bases are TGTGCCAGCAGCTCCTTGGATGGGACAGGGGAGGGCTACACCTTC.

This clone was seen only once. This chain connects TRBV7-8 to TRBJ1-1; no clear D gene. The CDR3 runs 13 residues. The germline gives CDR1 SGHVS, CDR2 FQNEAQ. V lost 1 base to trimming and J lost 6 bases, with 9 bases between them. In DNA form, the CDR3 reads TGTGCCAGCAGCTTAGGAGGTAACGCTGAAGCTTTCTTT. Residues: CASSLGGNAEAFF.

The chain uses TRBV7-8 and TRBJ1-4, with D possibly being TRBD1 (6 bases). Trimming cost V 1 base and J 7 bases, with 7 bases left between them. Germline assignment: CDR1 SGHVS and CDR2 FQNEAQ. The CDR3 spans 13 residues. CDR3 sequence reads: CASSLVQGEKLFF. CDR3 DNA: TGTGCCAGCAGCTTAGTACAGGGTGAAAAACTGTTTTTT.